Below, 31 T cell receptor beta chains from the same sample are listed, as sequenced in a study of patients and donors after allogeneic stem cell transplantation. One entry per CDR3 protein, called by TCRdb with MiXCR from the RT-PCR reads. Among roughly 940,000 distinct CDR3 sequences, approximately 19% were seen once, and the ten largest hold 5% to 6.5%. Sequencing was carried out using blood, either unsorted or a sorted T cell fraction (not recorded which). All receptors come from a human donor who was either an allogeneic HSCT recipient or a stem cell or donor lymphocyte infusion donor (not recorded which). It is not recorded whose cells these are; they may come from a transplant donor.

This clonotype showed up just a few times. This chain links TRBV29-1 with TRBJ1-2; D ambiguous. CDR3 size: 12 residues. Looked up from germline, CDR1 is SQVTM and CDR2 is ANQGSEA. The ends were cut back, 3 bases at V and 3 bases at J, with 8 bases in the middle. DNA of the CDR3: TGCAGCGTTGAGGTCCGGGACTATGGCTACACCTTC. Encoded protein: CSVEVRDYGYTF.

This sequence joins TRBV7-3 and TRBJ2-1; 8 bases are shared with TRBD2. Looked up from germline, CDR1 is SGHTA and CDR2 is FQGTGA. The CDR3 spans 16 residues. Germline trimming cut 3 bases from V and 8 bases from J; bases unmatched to any gene: 12. The CDR3 protein is CASSFPTSEHLHEQFF. CDR3 in DNA: TGTGCCAGCAGCTTCCCGACTAGCGAACATTTACATGAGCAGTTCTTC.

This clonotype was seen many times. The chain has TRBV29-1 and TRBJ1-2; weak D call: TRBD1 (6 bases). Looked up from germline, CDR1 is SQVTM and CDR2 is ANQGSEA. V was trimmed by 4 bases and J by 2 bases, leaving 8 bases between them. The CDR3 length is 12 residues. The CDR3 nucleotides are TGCAGCGTTGTAAGGGGGAACTATGGCTACACCTTC. It encodes CSVVRGNYGYTF.

Only a few counts were recorded for this clonotype. The CDR3 DNA reads TGTGCCAGCAGCCAAAAGATAGGGCAGTTCTTC. This encodes CASSQKIGQFF. This chain connects TRBV7-2 to TRBJ2-1; D unclear. Deletions cut 5 bases from V and 12 bases from J, with 11 bases between. CDR3 length: 11 amino acids. Germline CDR1 is SGHTA and CDR2 is FQGNSA.

There are a few counts of this clonotype. The CDR3, as DNA: TGCAGTGCTAGAGATTTGGAACAGGGAGTTCAGCCCCAGCATTTT. This codes for CSARDLEQGVQPQHF. The V and J genes are TRBV20-1 and TRBJ1-5, with a possible D match to TRBD1 (6 bases). Germline V gives CDR1 DFQATT, CDR2 SNEGSKA (reference sequence). The CDR3 is made up of 15 amino acids. V was clipped by 0 bases and J by 6 bases, with 15 bases between them.

The sample holds a few counts of this clonotype. CDR3 sequence reads: CASLGGSKETQYF. The CDR3 bases are TGTGCCAGCTTGGGCGGGAGTAAGGAGACCCAGTACTTC. The chain employs TRBV2 and TRBJ2-5, with 7 bases identical to TRBD2. With 8 bases clipped from V and 5 bases from J, the junction kept 8 bases outside the gene matches. The CDR3 has 13 residues. Germline assignment: CDR1 SNHLY and CDR2 FYNNEI.

This clonotype was counted between two and nine times. This chain links TRBV24-1 with TRBJ2-4, with D perhaps given as TRBD1 or TRBD2 (5 bases each). Germline assignment: CDR1 KGHDR and CDR2 SFDVKD. The CDR3 length is 19 residues. V was cut by 6 bases and J by 1 base, with 24 bases left in between. CDR3 sequence: CATSSAGLGTGIAKNIQYF. As DNA, the CDR3 is TGTGCCACCAGTTCGGCCGGCTTGGGGACCGGGATCGCCAAAAACATTCAGTACTTC.

Many counts were recorded for this clonotype. The V call is TRBV5-5, the J call TRBJ2-1; 10 nucleotides match TRBD2. Trimming cost V 4 bases and J 3 bases; bases outside gene matches: 4. The CDR3 length is 15 residues. From germline, CDR1 is SGHKS and CDR2 YYEKEE (reference sequence). CDR3 bases: TGTGCCAGCAGCCGGACTAGCGGACTCTACAATGAGCAGTTCTTC. Protein: CASSRTSGLYNEQFF.

This clonotype was counted a few times. One end of the junction is discordant with germline, which a read error may explain. The chain combines TRBV12-3 or TRBV12-4 with TRBJ2-1; D not certain. This CDR3 comprises 12 residues. The CDR3 nucleotides are TGTGCCACCCCCATCTCCTACAGTGAGCAGTTCTTC. Its translation: CATPISYSEQFF.

This clonotype turned up a few times. This chain connects TRBV6-5 to TRBJ2-3; 8 bases align to TRBD2. CDR3 size: 15 residues. V lost 4 bases to trimming and J lost 2 bases; unmatched junction nucleotides: 5. Germline V lookup: CDR1 MNHEY, CDR2 SVGAGI. In DNA, the CDR3 is TGTGCCAGCAGTTTCAGCGGGGGCCACACAGATACGCAGTATTTT. This gives the protein CASSFSGGHTDTQYF.

The rearrangement joins TRBV30 to TRBJ1-2, with D unresolved. Deletions cut 3 bases from V and 5 bases from J, with 7 bases between. Germline V lookup: CDR1 GTSNPN, CDR2 SVGIG (reference sequence). This CDR3 spans 11 amino acids. The CDR3 DNA reads as TGTGCCTGGAGCCGGGAGTATGGCTACACCTTC. It encodes CAWSREYGYTF.

The chain uses TRBV20-1 and TRBJ1-2; D gene unclear. This CDR3 is built from 15 residues. V lost 2 bases and J 6 bases, leaving 19 bases between the germline ends. Germline lookup yields CDR1 DFQATT and CDR2 SNEGSKA (reference sequence). CDR3 in amino acids: CSARPRSRSEHGYTF. The CDR3 DNA reads TGCAGTGCTAGACCAAGGTCTCGGTCGGAACATGGCTACACCTTC.

The chain carries TRBV19 and TRBJ2-1, with 8 bases lining up with TRBD2. The CDR3 has 14 residues. Germline CDR1 LNHDA, CDR2 SQIVND (reference sequence). Unmatched junction bases numbered 8, after V lost 4 bases and J lost 9 bases. Here the CDR3 reads CASSKGGLEGEQFF. The CDR3 DNA reads as TGTGCCAGTAGTAAGGGGGGACTAGAAGGTGAGCAGTTCTTC.

The rearrangement uses TRBV15 and TRBJ2-5, with 9 bases identical to TRBD1. V dropped 1 base and J dropped 4; count of bases not matched to a gene: 4. Germline V gene lookup returns CDR1 LNHNV and CDR2 YYDKDF (reference sequence). CDR3 size: 15 residues. The CDR3 region has the DNA TGTGCCACCAGCAGAGGGCGACAGGGGGGAGAGACCCAGTACTTC. It yields the protein CATSRGRQGGETQYF.

This chain connects TRBV19 to TRBJ1-3, with a possible D match to TRBD1 (6 bases). V was cut by 7 bases and J by 2 bases, with 12 bases left in between. Germline assignment: CDR1 LNHDA and CDR2 SQIVND (reference sequence). The CDR3 loop spans 14 amino acids. The CDR3 protein is CASNLDSAGNTIYF. The CDR3 DNA sequence: TGTGCCAGTAATCTGGACAGCGCTGGAAACACCATATATTTT.

In DNA, the CDR3 is TGCAGTGCTAGTCCAGGGTACACTGAAGCTTTCTTT. It specifies CSASPGYTEAFF. The chain joins TRBV20-1 to TRBJ1-1; D might be TRBD1 (5 bases). The CDR3 runs 12 residues. The V end lost 3 bases, the J end lost 3 bases, and 8 bases lay between the germline ends. Germline V gene sequence: CDR1 DFQATT, CDR2 SNEGSKA (reference sequence).

V and J are TRBV30 and TRBJ2-7; a weak D match, TRBD1 (6 bases). This CDR3 is 13 amino acids long. The germline V and J ends were trimmed by 2 bases and 6 bases, with 14 bases remaining between them. Per the germline V gene, CDR1 is GTSNPN and CDR2 is SVGIG (reference sequence). The CDR3 sequence: CAWSLAGAREQYF. The CDR3 DNA sequence: TGTGCCTGGAGTCTTGCAGGGGCCCGCGAGCAGTACTTC.

V and J are TRBV20-1 and TRBJ2-4; 7 bases are shared with TRBD2. Unmatched junction bases numbered 5, after V lost 3 bases and J lost 6 bases. The CDR3 is 13 residues long. Germline V gene sequence: CDR1 DFQATT, CDR2 SNEGSKA (reference sequence). In DNA form, the CDR3 reads TGCAGTGCTAGTGGCGGGAGCTTAAACATTCAGTACTTC. Translated: CSASGGSLNIQYF.

V is TRBV27 and J is TRBJ2-4, with D possibly TRBD1 on 6 matching bases. Looked up from germline, CDR1 is MNHEY and CDR2 is SMNVEV (reference sequence). This CDR3 contains 13 residues. V gave up 4 bases and J gave up 8 bases, with 12 bases separating them. The CDR3 reads CASSSLDSHIQYF. The CDR3, as DNA: TGTGCCAGCAGTTCCTTGGACAGTCACATTCAGTACTTC.

There are many counts of this clonotype. The chain is built from TRBV7-8 and TRBJ1-5; D is uncertain. The CDR3 runs 14 residues. Germline V CDR1 and CDR2: SGHVS, FQNEAQ. V was cut by 1 base and J by 3 bases, with 7 bases left in between. CDR3 amino acids: CASSLGGTNQPQHF. The CDR3 region has the DNA TGTGCCAGCAGCTTAGGAGGCACCAATCAGCCCCAGCATTTT.

This clonotype was counted between two and nine times. The chain combines TRBV6-1 with TRBJ2-7; TRBD1 agrees at 7 bases. Unmatched junction bases numbered 7, after V lost 6 bases and J lost 2 bases. CDR1 is MNHNS, CDR2 SASEGT, per germline. This CDR3 is 14 amino acids long. CDR3 nucleotides: TGTGCCAGCAGGGCAAGGGGGCCGCCCTACGAGCAGTACTTC. Protein sequence: CASRARGPPYEQYF.

This chain joins TRBV27 and TRBJ2-3; D not resolved. This CDR3 region has 15 residues. V lost 6 bases to trimming and J lost 2 bases, with 15 bases between them. The germline gives CDR1 MNHEY, CDR2 SMNVEV (reference sequence). As DNA, the CDR3 is TGTGCCAGCAGCCCTTCCCCTGGCGACACAGATACGCAGTATTTT. This codes for CASSPSPGDTDTQYF.

This chain links TRBV7-6 with TRBJ1-3; the match to TRBD1 covers 8 bases. Trimming at V came to 4 bases and at J to 8 bases, leaving 7 bases not matched to a gene. Germline V gene lookup returns CDR1 SGHVS and CDR2 FNYEAQ. The CDR3 runs to 14 residues. CDR3 sequence (DNA): TGTGCCAGCAGCTCACGACAGGGGTTCCACACCATATATTTT. Amino acids: CASSSRQGFHTIYF.

This clonotype has more than one count but fewer than ten. This chain uses TRBV21-1 with TRBJ2-1; TRBD1 is the table's D call, not checked against the DNA. TRBV21-1 is marked as a pseudogene. The CDR3 spans 16 residues. CDR3 bases: TGTGCCAGCAGCCCTCGACAGGATTTTACCTACAATGAGCAGTTCTTC. Its protein product is CASSPRQDFTYNEQFF.

The chain links TRBV2 to TRBJ2-2; 14 bases map to TRBD2. Trimming at V came to 6 bases and at J to 9 bases, leaving 6 bases not matched to a gene. The CDR3 contains 15 residues. Germline V gene sequence: CDR1 SNHLY, CDR2 FYNNEI. CDR3 sequence (DNA): TGTGCCAGCAGCGGGACTAGCGGGAGTCAACGGGAGCTGTTTTTT. This gives the protein CASSGTSGSQRELFF.

This clonotype was detected a few times. The DNA for the CDR3 is TGTGCCAGTCGTCCAGGAAGAGAGACCCAGTACTTC. Its protein product is CASRPGRETQYF. J is TRBJ2-5 and V is TRBV7-8; D is ambiguous. V was trimmed by 9 bases and J by 4 bases, leaving 12 bases between them. Germline assignment: CDR1 SGHVS and CDR2 FQNEAQ. This CDR3 region has 12 residues.

The chain is built from TRBV5-6 and TRBJ2-5; D assignment may be TRBD1 or TRBD2 (5 bases each). This CDR3 is 13 amino acids long. The germline V gene has CDR1 SGHDT and CDR2 YYEEEE. V was shortened by 4 bases and J by 6 bases, with 13 bases between the two germline ends. The DNA for the CDR3 is TGTGCCAGCAGCATAATTCCGGGACAGACCCAGTACTTC. Encoded protein: CASSIIPGQTQYF. Full variable domain (rest looked up from reference TRBV5-6 and TRBJ2-5): DAGVTQSPTHLIKTRGQQVTLRCSPKSGHDTVSWYQQALGQGPQFIFQYYEEEERQRGNFPDRFSGHQFPNYSSELNVNALLLGDSALYLCASSIIPGQTQYFGPGTRLLVL.

The rearrangement uses TRBV20-1 and TRBJ1-5; no clear D gene. The CDR3 covers 14 residues. CDR1 is DFQATT, CDR2 SNEGSKA, per germline (reference sequence). V lost 0 bases and J 7 bases, leaving 13 bases between the germline ends. The CDR3 sequence is CSARDLSGKQPQHF. The CDR3 DNA is TGCAGTGCTAGAGACCTATCCGGGAAGCAGCCCCAGCATTTT.

A few counts support this clonotype. V and J are TRBV18 and TRBJ2-7; TRBD1 agrees at 8 bases. V was clipped by 6 bases and J by 3 bases; unmatched bases: 10. The CDR3 consists of 15 residues. Germline assignment: CDR1 KGHSH and CDR2 LQKENI. The CDR3 here is CASSSGQGSFYEQYF. The DNA for the CDR3 is TGTGCCAGCTCGTCTGGACAGGGATCATTCTACGAGCAGTACTTC.

V is TRBV2 and J is TRBJ1-1; D remains unclear. Per the germline V gene, CDR1 is SNHLY and CDR2 is FYNNEI. Trimming shortened V by 2 bases and J by 1 base, and 8 bases separated the two germline ends. The CDR3 runs to 14 residues. In DNA form, the CDR3 reads TGTGCCAGCAGTGAACCGGGAAGGAACACTGAAGCTTTCTTT. It translates to CASSEPGRNTEAFF.

The rearrangement uses TRBV4-2 and TRBJ2-5; TRBD2 might be the D (6 bases). V gave up 4 bases and J gave up 5 bases, with 20 bases separating them. Germline CDR1 and CDR2: LGHNA and YNFKEQ. This CDR3 has 16 amino acids. In DNA, the CDR3 is TGTGCCAGCAGCCCCGAGGGCGGGGTGAGTACGGAGACCCAGTACTTC. Translation: CASSPEGGVSTETQYF.